A single sample is the source of the 22 T cell receptor beta chains below, sequenced in a study of blood T cell repertoires in COVID-19. Sequenced by immunoSEQ multiplex PCR; TCRdb stores in-frame clones only, minus some. This table has about 330,000 clones, around 87% appearing once. The sequenced sample consisted of PBMCs or T cells enriched from blood (not recorded which). The origin of the receptors is a woman in her thirties who had recovered from COVID-19.

The chain uses TRBV6-5 and TRBJ1-5; tentatively, D is TRBD1 (5 bases). Germline values: CDR1 MNHEY, CDR2 SVGAGI. CDR3 length: 13 amino acids. The V and J ends lost 0 bases and 6 bases respectively, with 6 bases between them. The CDR3 coding sequence is TGTGCCAGCAGTTACTCAGGGGTTCAGCCCCAGCATTTT. Its protein is CASSYSGVQPQHF.

The genes are TRBV7-2 and TRBJ2-3; weak D call: TRBD1 (6 bases). Trimming pared 3 bases from V and 1 base from J, leaving 8 bases between. Germline lookup yields CDR1 SGHTA and CDR2 FQGNSA. The CDR3 runs to 14 residues. The CDR3 loop is CASSFPGGTDTQYF. CDR3 DNA sequence: TGTGCCAGCAGCTTCCCAGGGGGCACAGATACGCAGTATTTT.

The J gene is TRBJ2-2, the V gene TRBV9; possibly TRBD1 for D (5 bases). CDR3 length: 13 amino acids. The germline V gene encodes CDR1 SGDLS and CDR2 YYNGEE. Trimming pared 0 bases from V and 8 bases from J, leaving 8 bases between. CDR3 protein: CASSVVGRGELFF. In DNA, the CDR3 is TGTGCCAGCAGCGTAGTGGGGCGAGGGGAGCTGTTTTTT.

This clone was seen a single time. The chain is built from TRBV27 and TRBJ1-5; the match to TRBD1 covers 7 bases. Germline V gives CDR1 MNHEY, CDR2 SMNVEV (reference sequence). Losses at the gene ends were 1 base for V and 8 bases for J; bases not matched to a gene: 5. CDR3 length: 14 amino acids. The CDR3 coding sequence is TGTGCCAGCAGTTTATGGGCAGGGGGTGAGCCCCAGCATTTT. Its translation is CASSLWAGGEPQHF.

CDR3 bases: TGTGCCAGCAGTGAATCAGGCAGGGGCTCTGGAAACACCATATATTTT. It codes for CASSESGRGSGNTIYF. The rearrangement uses TRBV25-1 and TRBJ1-3; D possibly corresponds to TRBD1 (6 bases). V lost 1 base, J lost 0 bases, and 10 bases lay in between. The CDR3 runs 16 residues. Germline values: CDR1 MGHDK, CDR2 SYGVNS.

The chain carries TRBV28 and TRBJ1-3; perhaps TRBD1 as D (6 bases). V lost 6 bases, J lost 3 bases, and 15 bases lay in between. This CDR3 comprises 15 residues. Germline CDR1 is MDHEN and CDR2 is SYDVKM. CDR3 nucleotide sequence: TGTGCCAGCAGCCCGGGACACCCACTTGGAAACACCATATATTTT. Translated: CASSPGHPLGNTIYF. The full variable domain, completed using reference TRBV28 and TRBJ1-3, is DVKVTQSSRYLVKRTGEKVFLECVQDMDHENMFWYRQDPGLGLRLIYFSYDVKMKEKGDIPEGYSVSREKKERFSLILESASTNQTSMYLCASSPGHPLGNTIYFGEGSWLTVV.

In its sample, this clone was seen once. The rearrangement joins TRBV14 to TRBJ2-7, with D possibly matching TRBD1 (6 bases). V lost 4 bases and J lost 0, with 19 bases in between. Germline values: CDR1 SGHDN, CDR2 FVKESK. This CDR3 has 17 residues. The CDR3 DNA is TGTGCCAGCAGCCGCAGACAGGACTCGATCGGCTCCTACGAGCAGTACTTC. Its protein product is CASSRRQDSIGSYEQYF.

The gene calls are TRBV19 and TRBJ2-6; tentatively, D is TRBD1 (6 bases). CDR1 is LNHDA, CDR2 SQIVND, per germline (reference sequence). V was trimmed by 7 bases and J by 2 bases, leaving 15 bases between them. The CDR3 sequence is 16 residues long. CDR3 bases: TGTGCCAGTACTCCCTCGGACAGAGCTGGGGCCAACGTCCTGACTTTC. Its protein product is CASTPSDRAGANVLTF.

CDR3 sequence (DNA): TGCAGCGTTGACGGCAGGGAAGCTTTCTTT. Protein sequence: CSVDGREAFF. The chain uses TRBV29-1 and TRBJ1-1, with D hard to call. The CDR3 contains 10 residues. Between the trimmed V and J ends, which lost 3 bases and 8 bases, there was a span of 7 bases. In germline, CDR1 is SQVTM, CDR2 ANQGSEA.

The V call is TRBV5-1, the J call TRBJ2-7, with 8 bases that match TRBD2. Per germline, CDR1 SGHRS and CDR2 YFSETQ. Unmatched junction bases numbered 4, after V lost 0 bases and J lost 5 bases. The CDR3 is 14 residues long. The CDR3 loop is CASSLGSGNDEQYF. In DNA, the CDR3 is TGCGCCAGCAGCTTGGGTAGCGGGAACGACGAGCAGTACTTC.

The chain couples TRBV5-5 to TRBJ1-3; TRBD1 aligns across 7 bases. Germline V lookup: CDR1 SGHKS, CDR2 YYEKEE (reference sequence). CDR3 size: 15 residues. Unmatched junction bases numbered 3, after V lost 3 bases and J lost 0 bases. The CDR3 DNA sequence: TGTGCCAGCAGCTGGACAGGAGACTCTGGAAACACCATATATTTT. Translated, it gives CASSWTGDSGNTIYF.

V is TRBV19 and J is TRBJ2-7; 10 bases line up with TRBD2. CDR3 length: 13 residues. The ends lost 5 bases at V and 4 bases at J; junction bases unmatched: 2. Germline loops: CDR1 LNHDA, CDR2 SQIVND (reference sequence). As DNA, the CDR3 is TGTGCCAGTAGTGCGGGACTAGCGTACGAGCAGTACTTC. Translating gives CASSAGLAYEQYF.

The V call is TRBV18, the J call TRBJ1-1; D remains ambiguous. The germline CDR1 and CDR2 sequences are KGHSH and LQKENI. V was trimmed by 2 bases and J by 3 bases, leaving 7 bases between them. The CDR3 runs to 13 residues. The CDR3 loop is CASSPNPDTEAFF. The CDR3 bases are TGTGCCAGCTCACCAAATCCAGACACTGAAGCTTTCTTT.

CDR3 DNA: TGTGCCACCAGCAGAGGTGGACGCGGGGATAACTATGGCTACACCTTC. It codes for CATSRGGRGDNYGYTF. The chain is built from TRBV15 and TRBJ1-2; D is unresolved. V was shortened by 1 base and J by 1 base, with 13 bases between the two germline ends. Germline values: CDR1 LNHNV, CDR2 YYDKDF (reference sequence). The CDR3 spans 16 residues. Supplemented by reference TRBV15 and TRBJ1-2, the full variable domain reads DAMVIQNPRYQVTQFGKPVTLSCSQTLNHNVMYWYQQKSSQAPKLLFHYYDKDFNNEADTPDNFQSRRPNTSFCFLDIRSPGLGDTAMYLCATSRGGRGDNYGYTFGSGTRLTVV.

This clone was recorded a few times. The V and J genes are TRBV5-1 and TRBJ2-3, with 9 bases fitting TRBD2. Unmatched junction bases numbered 3, after V lost 4 bases and J lost 0 bases. CDR3 length: 15 amino acids. Germline CDR1 SGHRS, CDR2 YFSETQ. The chain's CDR3 is CASSISGGSTDTQYF. The CDR3 nucleotides read TGCGCCAGCAGCATAAGCGGGGGGAGCACAGATACGCAGTATTTT.

V and J are TRBV29-1 and TRBJ1-4, with D perhaps TRBD1 (5 bases). The germline V gene has CDR1 SQVTM and CDR2 ANQGSEA. V was pared by 3 bases and J by 7 bases, with 9 bases between. The CDR3 covers 12 residues. CDR3 DNA sequence: TGCAGCGTTGAGGGGGGGTCTGAAAAACTGTTTTTT. Its protein is CSVEGGSEKLFF.

The CDR3: CASSLGVSGANVLTF. The CDR3 nucleotides read TGTGCCAGCAGCCTAGGTGTCTCTGGGGCCAACGTCCTGACTTTC. This chain connects TRBV6-5 to TRBJ2-6; D unclear. The CDR3 is 15 residues long. Germline loops: CDR1 MNHEY, CDR2 SVGAGI. Trimming removed 6 bases at V and 0 bases at J, with 9 bases between.

In the case of this clone: A much larger clone differs by one base, so this may be a read error. The rearrangement joins TRBV27 to TRBJ1-2; D remains unclear. Trimming removed 7 bases from V and 7 bases from J, with 13 bases in between. This CDR3 has 12 amino acids. Germline V gene sequence: CDR1 MNHEY, CDR2 SMNVEV (reference sequence). The CDR3 nucleotides are TGTGCCAGCACCGACGGGAGAAGTGGCTACACCTTC. It yields the protein CASTDGRSGYTF.

This rearrangement joins TRBV11-2 to TRBJ2-7; D is possibly TRBD2 (6 bases). The CDR3 is 15 residues long. Germline CDR1 is SGHAT and CDR2 is FQNNGV. Trimming cost V 3 bases and J 0 bases, with 12 bases left between them. CDR3 residues: CASSLSLADSYEQYF. As DNA, the CDR3 is TGTGCCAGCAGCTTGAGTTTAGCGGACTCCTACGAGCAGTACTTC.

The chain uses TRBV5-1 and TRBJ2-7; D is perhaps TRBD2 (5 bases). This CDR3 is built from 15 residues. Deletions cut 0 bases from V and 3 bases from J, with 13 bases between. The germline CDR1 and CDR2 sequences are SGHRS and YFSETQ. As DNA, the CDR3 is TGCGCCAGCAGCTTGGATGGGTCACTAGGCTACGAGCAGTACTTC. Protein product: CASSLDGSLGYEQYF.

The chain couples TRBV11-2 to TRBJ2-7; the match to TRBD2 covers 12 bases. The V gene end was trimmed by 4 bases and the J gene end by 2 bases; junction bases not matched to a gene: 6. This CDR3 region has 16 residues. In germline, CDR1 is SGHAT, CDR2 FQNNGV. CDR3 bases: TGTGCCAGCAGCTCCACGACTAGCGGGGGAACCTACGAGCAGTACTTC. It specifies CASSSTTSGGTYEQYF.

To note about this clone: The sample carries other DNA sequences with the same CDR3. V is TRBV6-5 and J is TRBJ1-2; D is possibly TRBD1 (5 bases). Trimming cost V 4 bases and J 7 bases, with 13 bases left between them. CDR1 and CDR2 (germline): MNHEY, SVGAGI. The CDR3 extends over 13 amino acids. For the CDR3, the DNA is TGTGCCAGCAGTTCTCAGGGTTTTGGTGGCTACACCTTC. It encodes CASSSQGFGGYTF.